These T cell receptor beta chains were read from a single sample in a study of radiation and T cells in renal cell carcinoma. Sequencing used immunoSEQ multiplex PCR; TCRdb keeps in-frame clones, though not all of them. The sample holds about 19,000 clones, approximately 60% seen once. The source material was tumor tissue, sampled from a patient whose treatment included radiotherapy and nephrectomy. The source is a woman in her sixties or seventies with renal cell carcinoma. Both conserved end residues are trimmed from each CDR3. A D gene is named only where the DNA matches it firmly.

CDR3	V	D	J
ASSLGPRDRTLSGYT	TRBV5-6	TRBD1	TRBJ1-2
ASSTGFNEQF	TRBV19	.	TRBJ2-1
ASGRGAYNEQF	TRBV19	TRBD2	TRBJ2-1
AWSSQGWIRDTEAF	TRBV30	.	TRBJ1-1
ASSPRPGVTEAF	TRBV19	.	TRBJ1-1
ASSRGQVTDTQY	TRBV11-2	TRBD1	TRBJ2-3
SGQEPQETQY	TRBV29-1	.	TRBJ2-5
ASSDGQGGLQY	TRBV6-5	TRBD1	TRBJ2-7
ASSFQSQGYGYT	TRBV5-6	.	TRBJ1-2
ASSYGTGLLNTEAF	TRBV7-2	TRBD1	TRBJ1-1
AISESSSSSNTEAF	TRBV10-3	.	TRBJ1-1
AISATGGGRETEAF	TRBV10-3	TRBD1	TRBJ1-1
ASRGTGLQETQY	TRBV6-1	TRBD1	TRBJ2-5
ASSMASGHQETQY	TRBV19	TRBD2	TRBJ2-5
ASSFTGGPTDTQY	TRBV7-2	TRBD2	TRBJ2-3
ASSLGLRGGAGELF	TRBV7-2	TRBD2	TRBJ2-2
ASSLRGGEGSSYNSPLH	TRBV5-5	.	TRBJ1-6
ASSEMGAPGNTIY	TRBV6-1	.	TRBJ1-3
ASSPQGSGSPLH	TRBV11-2	.	TRBJ1-6
ASSLGETGSEQY	TRBV5-1	TRBD1	TRBJ2-7
ASHKTGSHMYQETQY	TRBV27	.	TRBJ2-5
AWSSYRGHTEAF	TRBV30	TRBD1	TRBJ1-1
ASRAGQTGELF	TRBV19	.	TRBJ2-2
ASSSRPSGGLPADTQY	TRBV7-2	TRBD2	TRBJ2-3
ASSNPSRYNEQF	TRBV19	.	TRBJ2-1
ASRRGGLNTEAF	TRBV7-2	.	TRBJ1-1
ASSQQGADTGELF	TRBV6-4	TRBD1	TRBJ2-2
ASQARVATGELF	TRBV9	.	TRBJ2-2
AWKGKRETQY	TRBV30	.	TRBJ2-5
ASSHRAGAHEQY	TRBV6-5	.	TRBJ2-7
ASRKGQMNTEAF	TRBV6-5	.	TRBJ1-1
ASSPAGTEEPDSYGYT	TRBV21-1	.	TRBJ1-2
ASSLAGTGGGYT	TRBV5-1	TRBD1	TRBJ1-2
ASSQAAVNEQF	TRBV7-6	.	TRBJ2-1
ASSTGTGGDEKLF	TRBV6-4	TRBD1	TRBJ1-4
ASSPTGQGAREKLF	TRBV28	TRBD1	TRBJ1-4
ASSLDGTGGEKLF	TRBV5-1	TRBD1	TRBJ1-4
ASSFRGGGSADTQY	TRBV7-2	TRBD2	TRBJ2-3
ASSSLTGYGYT	TRBV28	TRBD1	TRBJ1-2
ASSPRPVGTSTDTQY	TRBV7-2	.	TRBJ2-3
AISVQGGTDTQY	TRBV10-3	TRBD1	TRBJ2-3
ASSQVVGTGLYGYT	TRBV4-2	TRBD1	TRBJ1-2
AWSTGTEPDTQY	TRBV30	.	TRBJ2-3
ASSPTAVNYGYT	TRBV11-3	.	TRBJ1-2
ASSYGDRPTEAF	TRBV6-5	.	TRBJ1-1
AWKGGGPYNEQF	TRBV30	.	TRBJ2-1
ASSPQLGQGAGGANVLT	TRBV4-2	TRBD1	TRBJ2-6
ASRLAGTSGELF	TRBV2	TRBD2	TRBJ2-2
ALGGAGTDTQY	TRBV30	TRBD2	TRBJ2-3